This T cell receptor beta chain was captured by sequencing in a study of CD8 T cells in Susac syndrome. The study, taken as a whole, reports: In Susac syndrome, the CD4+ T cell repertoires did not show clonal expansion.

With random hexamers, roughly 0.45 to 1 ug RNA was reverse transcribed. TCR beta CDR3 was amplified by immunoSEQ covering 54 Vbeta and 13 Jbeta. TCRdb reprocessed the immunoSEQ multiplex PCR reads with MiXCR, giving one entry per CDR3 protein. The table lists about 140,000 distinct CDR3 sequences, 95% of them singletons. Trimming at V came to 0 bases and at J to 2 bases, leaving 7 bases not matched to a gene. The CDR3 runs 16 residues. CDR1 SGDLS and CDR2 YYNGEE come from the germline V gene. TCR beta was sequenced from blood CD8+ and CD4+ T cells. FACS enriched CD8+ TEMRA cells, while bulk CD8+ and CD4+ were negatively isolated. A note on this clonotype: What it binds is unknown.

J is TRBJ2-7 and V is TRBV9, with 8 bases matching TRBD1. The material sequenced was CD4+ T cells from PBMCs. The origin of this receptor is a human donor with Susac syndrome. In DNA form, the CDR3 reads TGTGCCAGCAGCGTAGGGACAGGGTCCCCCACCTACGAGCAGTACTTC. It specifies CASSVGTGSPTYEQYF.